This T cell receptor (beta chain) was obtained from a study of T-cell memory formation after mild COVID-19 listed by TCRdb under 2021. Study-level background: TCR sequence clusters from the two donors were largely donor specific. Two young, previously healthy adult volunteers, one female and one male, were included in the cohort. In a couple of donors, T-cell clones that expanded and contracted after mild COVID-19 were tracked by sequencing TCRalpha and TCRbeta repertoires over time. Findings and caveats that apply to the study as a whole: Clones that contracted from day 15 to 85 showed balanced CD4/CD8 phenotypes, whereas a second wave of clones that expanded from day 15 to 37 leaned towards CD4+. Some responding clones were detected in pre-infection memory, which suggested that pre-existing cross-reactive memory T cells had joined the SARS-CoV-2 response. Contracting CD4+ clones were located mainly in the CM and EM memory subsets, whereas CD8+ clones were found to be enriched in EMRA. The study included only a couple of mild cases, and larger cohorts that include severe cases with pre-infection samples were judged to be necessary. SARS-CoV-2 specificity of the second-wave clones peaking on day 37 was not confirmed.

The run used an Illumina NovaSeq 6000. TCRalpha and TCRbeta cDNA libraries were built by 5'RACE with constant-segment primers, adding sample barcodes and unique molecular identifiers. Trizol reagent was used to extract RNA from every sample. Amplification of the libraries took two PCR steps, and the second step added a second sample barcode plus Illumina TruSeq adapters. Sequencing of libraries was performed on an Illumina NovaSeq with 2 x 150 bp paired-end reads. The authors' analysis ran thus. Demultiplexing of reads and collapsing into UMI-guided consensus sequences were performed with migec v1.2.7. Using mixcr v2.1.11, UMI consensuses were aligned to TRA and TRB V and J templates and then assembled into clonotypes. A clonotype was counted as expanded or contracted only if both edgeR and NoisET called the change significant, with noise models trained on biological replicates. For edgeR calls, a false discovery rate-adjusted p below 0.01 and a log2 fold-change threshold of 1 were applied. As an exploratory analysis of dynamics, max-normalized trajectories of the 1000 most abundant clonotypes were examined by PCA with hierarchical clustering. Each responding clone was given a CD4 or CD8 phenotype based on the CD4+ and CD8+ repertoires, which had been sequenced separately. TCRdb cleaned the public reads at Q25 with fastp, built clones with MiXCR and kept in-frame beta chains. CDR3 protein sequences are deduplicated, and each keeps its most common genes and DNA. It is TCRdb's table, rather than the study itself, that gives the V and J calls and clone size. The table for this sample lists 200,000 to 300,000 distinct CDR3 sequences; over 15% of them were counted only once. The ten largest clones represent more than 20% of the sample.

Ficoll-Paque density gradient centrifugation was the method used to isolate PBMCs. About this clonotype itself: Its cognate antigen has yet to be identified. No base qualities exist here, and no much larger clone lies one base off it.

The germline V gene yields MGHRA for CDR1 and YSYEKL for CDR2. The junction shows trimming of 1 base on V and 8 bases on J, plus 12 bases between the germline ends. Reading from cysteine to phenylalanine, the CDR3 counts 15 amino acids. Of all the DNA, just the CDR3 is kept, 45 bases in frame from base 1. The sequence derives from a man aged 18 to 29 who had mild COVID-19 (a few samples of this study predate the infection). The sample titles of this study are shuffled in the database, so cell type and time point are left out; the donor was told from shared clones. Sequenced material: PBMCs or a T cell subset sorted from them (not recorded which). The V and J segments used are TRBV4-1 and TRBJ1-6; a tentative D call is TRBD1 (6 bases match). The CDR3 protein sequence reads: CASSQVPGQYSPLHF. The DNA reads TGCGCCAGCAGCCAAGTCCCCGGACAGTATTCACCCCTCCACTTT.